This T cell receptor beta chain is from a study of T and B cells in COVID-19 patients. TRB rearrangements were amplified by multiplex PCR with BIOMED2 TRB-A/B primers. TCRdb reanalysed the multiplex PCR reads using MiXCR and keeps one entry per CDR3 protein. The sample consists of over 9,500 distinct CDR3 sequences, roughly 30% of them appearing once. From blood, roughly 240-550 ng of genomic DNA served as TRB template. This clonotype was seen only a few times. Sequenced: blood. The sequence came from a human donor who had recovered from COVID-19.

CDR3 residues: CASSPGRVSNQPQHF. The CDR3, as DNA: TGTGCCAGCTCACCGGGAAGGGTTAGCAATCAGCCCCAGCATTTT. The chain is built from TRBV18 and TRBJ1-5; D remains unclear. The germline V gene has CDR1 KGHSH and CDR2 LQKENI. The CDR3 runs 15 residues. Trimming stripped 3 bases from V and 0 bases from J, with 9 bases between.